The rows below give T cell receptor beta chains drawn from one sample of a study of CD4 and CD8 cells across lung adenocarcinoma regions. Each CDR3 protein is one row after TCRdb ran MiXCR on the PCR reads. The table shows 2,000 to 3,000 distinct CDR3 sequences, with less than 80% occurring only once. The material sequenced was CD4+ T cells from the center of a lung tumor. The receptor source for this set is a female donor with lung adenocarcinoma. The CD4 and CD8 labels of this study may be unreliable. CDR3s include the opening cysteine and the closing phenylalanine or tryptophan. The D gene is left open where the match is weak. Expanded clones get a size class; other rows say once, few or many, or leave the size out.

v_gene	abundance	j_gene	d_gene	CDR3aa	CDR3nt
TRBV10-2	-	TRBJ1-1	TRBD1	CASTGTGGLMTEAFF	TGCGCCAGTACAGGGACAGGGGGCCTTATGACTGAAGCTTTCTTT
TRBV6-1	-	TRBJ2-5	-	CASRVASDPLSQETQYF	TGTGCCAGCAGGGTGGCTAGCGACCCCCTATCCCAAGAGACCCAGTACTTC
TRBV6-5	-	TRBJ2-3	TRBD2	CASSWTSIDTQYF	TGTGCCAGCAGTTGGACTAGCATAGATACGCAGTATTTT
TRBV12-3/TRBV12-4	once	TRBJ2-1	TRBD2	CASSLKARGLEVSYNEQFF	TGTGCCAGCAGTTTAAAGGCGCGGGGACTAGAGGTCTCCTACAATGAGCAGTTCTTC
TRBV29-1	-	TRBJ2-5	TRBD1	CSVDSQGAVETQYF	TGCAGCGTTGATTCCCAGGGGGCTGTAGAGACCCAGTACTTC
TRBV11-2	few	TRBJ2-5	TRBD2	CASRASAGGLQETQYF	TGTGCCAGCAGGGCGTCGGCGGGGGGGCTACAAGAGACCCAGTACTTC
TRBV6-1	few	TRBJ2-1	TRBD2	CASSTRTSGREREQFF	TGTGCCAGCAGTACCCGGACTAGCGGGAGGGAGAGGGAGCAGTTCTTC
TRBV6-1	-	TRBJ2-2	-	CASSELGRQNTGELFF	TGTGCCAGCAGTGAGCTCGGGAGACAGAACACCGGGGAGCTGTTTTTT
TRBV11-2	-	TRBJ2-1	-	CASSFGEIDEQFF	TGTGCCAGCAGCTTTGGCGAAATCGATGAGCAGTTCTTC
TRBV20-1	-	TRBJ2-1	TRBD2	CSARGAGGGNEQFF	TGCAGTGCTAGAGGTGCGGGAGGGGGGAATGAGCAGTTCTTC
TRBV6-1	-	TRBJ1-6	TRBD1	CASTGDRGYNSPLHF	TGTGCCAGCACCGGGGACAGGGGCTATAATTCACCCCTCCACTTT
TRBV11-2	-	TRBJ2-1	-	CASSLRVILGGNEQFF	TGTGCCAGCAGCTTAAGGGTGATCCTCGGCGGCAATGAGCAGTTCTTC
TRBV10-3	-	TRBJ1-2	-	CADPGPTIYGYTF	TGTGCCGACCCGGGACCGACGATCTATGGCTACACCTTC
TRBV25-1	once	TRBJ2-3	-	CASTPAALGATDTQYF	TGTGCCAGCACCCCGGCGGCCCTGGGAGCCACAGATACGCAGTATTTC
TRBV6-1	few	TRBJ2-1	-	CASSEGWGVSYNEQFF	TGTGCCAGCAGTGAGGGGTGGGGCGTATCCTACAATGAGCAGTTCTTC
TRBV7-6	-	TRBJ2-3	TRBD2	CASSRDYRDTQYF	TGTGCCAGCAGCCGGGACTACAGAGATACGCAGTATTTT
TRBV6-1	few	TRBJ2-1	TRBD2	CASRSASGSYYNEQFF	TGTGCCAGCAGATCGGCTAGCGGATCCTACTACAATGAGCAGTTCTTC
TRBV11-2	-	TRBJ2-3	TRBD1	CASSLDQGADTQYF	TGTGCCAGCAGCTTAGATCAGGGGGCAGATACGCAGTATTTT
TRBV6-1	once	TRBJ2-5	TRBD1	CASRLTGVLGGETQYF	TGTGCCAGCAGACTGACAGGGGTTCTAGGTGGAGAGACCCAGTACTTC
TRBV7-9	-	TRBJ2-5	-	CASSQEETQYF	TGTGCCAGCAGCCAGGAAGAGACCCAGTACTTC
TRBV6-1	few	TRBJ2-1	TRBD1	CASTPGQGLQNEQFF	TGTGCCAGCACTCCGGGACAGGGCTTACAAAATGAGCAGTTCTTC
TRBV6-5	once	TRBJ2-7	TRBD2	CASSYSPSGGLYEQYF	TGTGCCAGCAGTTACTCTCCTAGCGGGGGGCTCTACGAGCAGTACTTC
TRBV6-1	-	TRBJ2-5	-	CASSRGALMSTDTQYF	TGTGCCAGCAGCAGAGGCGCTCTAATGTCCACAGATACCCAGTACTTC
TRBV11-3	-	TRBJ2-7	TRBD2	CASSLEQTSLGTDTQYF	TGTGCCAGCAGCTTGGAACAGACTAGCCTCGGCACAGATACGCAGTACTTC
TRBV12-3/TRBV12-4	-	TRBJ2-7	TRBD1	CASSLDRAYEQYF	TGTGCCAGCAGCTTAGACAGGGCGTACGAGCAGTACTTC
TRBV6-1	-	TRBJ1-1	TRBD1	CASSATGRGTEAFF	TGTGCCAGCAGCGCGACAGGGAGAGGGACTGAAGCTTTCTTT
TRBV6-5	-	TRBJ2-7	-	CASSYSQGSSYEQYF	TGTGCCAGCAGTTACTCACAGGGCTCCTCCTACGAGCAGTACTTC
TRBV6-1	-	TRBJ2-7	-	CASSPAATSYEQYF	TGTGCCAGCAGCCCCGCAGCGACCTCCTACGAGCAGTACTTC
TRBV6-1	once	TRBJ2-3	TRBD2	CASSGTSGTDTQYF	TGTGCCAGCAGCGGGACTAGCGGCACAGATACGCAGTATTTT
TRBV10-2	-	TRBJ1-2	-	CASSENSGAYGYTF	TGCGCCAGCAGTGAGAATTCAGGGGCATATGGCTACACCTTC
TRBV27	few	TRBJ1-5	-	CASSLSAGRVQHF	TGTGCCAGCAGTTTATCGGCGGGTCGGGTCCAGCATTTT
TRBV6-1	few	TRBJ2-5	TRBD1	CASSPDRAMETQYF	TGTGCCAGCAGTCCGGACAGGGCGATGGAGACCCAGTACTTC
TRBV6-1	-	TRBJ1-1	-	CASSEAPGIFEAFF	TGTGCCAGCAGTGAAGCCCCGGGGATTTTTGAAGCTTTCTTT
TRBV12-3/TRBV12-4	-	TRBJ2-7	-	CASSLSTVPYEQYF	TGTGCCAGCAGTTTAAGTACAGTCCCCTACGAGCAGTACTTC
TRBV12-3/TRBV12-4	few	TRBJ2-3	-	CASSFGSSGNTDTQYF	TGTGCCAGCAGTTTTGGAAGTAGCGGCAACACAGATACGCAGTATTTT
TRBV6-2/TRBV6-3	-	TRBJ2-7	TRBD1	CASSYSLRDSSYEQYF	TGTGCCAGCAGTTACTCGCTCCGGGACAGCTCCTACGAGCAGTACTTC
TRBV6-1	-	TRBJ2-1	-	CASRWTASSYNEQFF	TGTGCCAGCAGGTGGACGGCGAGCTCCTACAATGAGCAGTTCTTC
TRBV7-2	-	TRBJ2-3	TRBD2	CASSWGGSTDTQYF	TGTGCCAGCAGCTGGGGGGGATCCACAGATACGCAGTATTTT
TRBV12-5	-	TRBJ2-3	TRBD1	CASGSMTGADTQYF	TGTGCTAGTGGCTCCATGACAGGGGCAGATACGCAGTATTTT
TRBV6-1	-	TRBJ2-7	-	CASSEGRVLMAYEQYF	TGTGCCAGCAGTGAGGGCAGGGTCCTTATGGCTTACGAGCAGTACTTC
TRBV6-1	-	TRBJ1-2	-	CASSEPGTVYGYTF	TGTGCCAGCAGTGAACCGGGAACGGTCTATGGCTACACCTTC
TRBV4-1	few	TRBJ2-5	-	CASSQAEYQETQYF	TGCGCCAGCAGCCAAGCAGAATACCAAGAGACCCAGTACTTC
TRBV11-2	few	TRBJ2-1	-	CASSADGYSYNEQFF	TGTGCCAGCAGCGCGGACGGTTACTCCTACAATGAGCAGTTCTTC
TRBV6-8	-	TRBJ2-1	-	CARGGHGGFDEQFF	TGTGCCAGGGGGGGACACGGCGGGTTCGATGAGCAGTTCTTC
TRBV5-1	-	TRBJ2-1	-	CASSPPGVSQFF	TGCGCCAGCAGCCCGCCAGGAGTTTCGCAGTTCTTC
TRBV7-2	-	TRBJ2-4	-	CASSSRDPINIQYF	TGTGCCAGCAGCTCCCGGGACCCCATTAACATTCAGTACTTC
TRBV6-1	-	TRBJ1-4	-	CASSPHSSTNEKLFF	TGTGCCAGCAGTCCCCACAGTTCAACTAATGAAAAACTGTTTTTT
TRBV7-2	-	TRBJ2-1	-	CASSLGGYEQFF	TGTGCCAGCAGCTTAGGTGGCTATGAGCAGTTCTTC
TRBV7-2	-	TRBJ2-7	-	CASSLEWVLTSYEQYF	TGTGCCAGCAGCTTAGAATGGGTCCTGACCTCCTACGAGCAGTACTTC
TRBV6-1	once	TRBJ2-1	-	CASSELGPSWQFF	TGTGCCAGCAGTGAACTGGGACCTAGTTGGCAGTTCTTC
TRBV6-1	-	TRBJ2-5	TRBD1	CASSRGQVIVETQYF	TGTGCCAGCAGTCGCGGACAGGTAATCGTAGAGACCCAGTACTTC
TRBV11-2	-	TRBJ2-7	TRBD2	CASSPGTSGYYEQYF	TGTGCCAGCAGCCCCGGGACTAGCGGGTACTACGAGCAGTACTTC
TRBV6-5	few	TRBJ2-3	-	CASSYLGADTQYF	TGTGCCAGCAGTTATTTAGGGGCAGATACGCAGTATTTT